This entry lists 21 T cell receptor beta chains sequenced from one sample in a study of cytomegalovirus exposure and HLA in healthy donors. Some clones are missing from TCRdb's copy, which holds only in-frame ones; the method was immunoSEQ multiplex PCR. The data contain about 68,000 clones, roughly 96% of them seen just once; the ten biggest clones take up under 2.5%. Input material: PBMCs. The receptors were gathered from a man between 18 and 29 years old in good health and CMV-seronegative.

V and J are TRBV6-5 and TRBJ1-5; tentatively, D is TRBD1 (5 bases). Between the trimmed V and J ends, which lost 4 bases and 2 bases, there was a span of 9 bases. The CDR3 is 14 residues long. Per germline, CDR1 MNHEY and CDR2 SVGAGI. The CDR3: CASSSTVGNQPQHF. The CDR3 DNA reads as TGTGCCAGCAGTTCGACAGTCGGCAATCAGCCCCAGCATTTT.

V gene TRBV6-1 combines with J gene TRBJ2-3, with 9 bases aligning to TRBD1. This CDR3 has 15 amino acids. CDR1 and CDR2 from the germline V gene are MNHNS and SASEGT. V lost 2 bases to trimming and J lost 7 bases; unmatched junction nucleotides: 7. CDR3: CASSEKQGALHTQYF. Here the CDR3 DNA reads TGTGCCAGCAGTGAAAAACAGGGGGCGTTACATACGCAGTATTTT.

V usage is TRBV7-2 and J usage is TRBJ2-5; D might be TRBD1 (5 bases). The germline gives CDR1 SGHTA, CDR2 FQGNSA. The V and J ends lost 6 bases and 4 bases respectively, with 18 bases between them. This CDR3 has 15 residues. The CDR3, as DNA: TGTGCCAGCAGGAGGACATCCCTGGCGTCAGAGACCCAGTACTTC. This gives the protein CASRRTSLASETQYF.

The chain combines TRBV11-3 with TRBJ1-1; D possibly corresponds to TRBD1 (6 bases). The germline V and J ends were trimmed by 4 bases and 8 bases, with 14 bases remaining between them. There are 13 residues in the CDR3. Germline CDR1 reads SGHNT; CDR2 reads YENEEA. The CDR3 sequence: CASSWRNRDEAFF. DNA of the CDR3: TGTGCCAGCAGCTGGAGGAACAGGGACGAAGCTTTCTTT.

J is TRBJ2-5 and V is TRBV5-5, with a possible D match to TRBD1 (6 bases). This CDR3 is built from 14 residues. The V gene's germline CDR1 is SGHKS and CDR2 YYEKEE (reference sequence). Trimming took off 5 bases at V and 1 base at J, with 12 bases between the two ends. The CDR3 sequence: CASSPGQLQETQYF. The CDR3 DNA reads TGTGCCAGCAGTCCCGGACAGCTCCAAGAGACCCAGTACTTC.

V usage is TRBV4-2 and J usage is TRBJ2-1; D is uncertain. V lost 4 bases and J 0 bases, leaving 10 bases between the germline ends. The length of the CDR3 is 15 residues. The germline V gene has CDR1 LGHNA and CDR2 YNFKEQ. DNA of the CDR3: TGTGCCAGCAGCCCGCTCAGAAGCTCCTACAATGAGCAGTTCTTC. This codes for CASSPLRSSYNEQFF.

The chain employs TRBV5-1 and TRBJ2-3, with D perhaps matching TRBD1 (5 bases). Per the germline V gene, CDR1 is SGHRS and CDR2 is YFSETQ. This CDR3 comprises 16 residues. V was trimmed by 0 bases and J by 2 bases, leaving 13 bases between them. The CDR3 is CASSLEPKGHTDTQYF. In DNA, the CDR3 is TGCGCCAGCAGCTTGGAACCCAAGGGGCACACAGATACGCAGTATTTT.

In this sample, this clone turned up once. The gene calls are TRBV11-2 and TRBJ2-1; TRBD2 matches at 7 bases. This CDR3 comprises 15 residues. The ends lost 6 bases at V and 2 bases at J; junction bases unmatched: 7. From germline, CDR1 is SGHAT and CDR2 FQNNGV. CDR3 sequence reads: CASRDGLEAYNEQFF. CDR3 DNA: TGTGCCAGCAGAGACGGACTAGAAGCCTACAATGAGCAGTTCTTC.

The chain carries TRBV19 and TRBJ2-3; tentatively, D is TRBD2 (5 bases). V was trimmed by 3 bases and J by 4 bases, leaving 8 bases between them. CDR1 and CDR2 (germline): LNHDA, SQIVND (reference sequence). This CDR3 spans 13 amino acids. The CDR3 loop reads CASSMGVPDTQYF. The CDR3 DNA sequence: TGTGCCAGTAGTATGGGAGTCCCAGATACGCAGTATTTT.

The chain carries TRBV5-1 and TRBJ2-7; 13 nucleotides align to TRBD2. J lost 2 bases, V lost 2 bases, and 4 bases had no gene match. Germline values: CDR1 SGHRS, CDR2 YFSETQ. The CDR3 runs 16 residues. In DNA, the CDR3 is TGCGCCAGCAGCTTTCTGACTAGCGGGAGGCCCTACGAGCAGTACTTC. This translates into CASSFLTSGRPYEQYF. The variable domain in full, completed from reference TRBV5-1 and TRBJ2-7, reads KAGVTQTPRYLIKTRGQQVTLSCSPISGHRSVSWYQQTPGQGLQFLFEYFSETQRNKGNFPGRFSGRQFSNSRSEMNVSTLELGDSALYLCASSFLTSGRPYEQYFGPGTRLTVT.

In its sample, this clone was seen once. The rearrangement joins TRBV19 to TRBJ1-2, with TRBD1 as a possible D gene (5 bases). This CDR3 region has 15 residues. The V gene's germline CDR1 is LNHDA and CDR2 SQIVND (reference sequence). Trimming pared 4 bases from V and 2 bases from J, leaving 14 bases between. The CDR3 nucleotides read TGTGCCAGTAGTAACTCAGGGTTTTGGAACTATGGCTACACCTTC. Translation: CASSNSGFWNYGYTF.

The chain is built from TRBV2 and TRBJ1-5, with D unclear. Trimming left V 2 bases short and J 5 bases short, with 7 bases between. This CDR3 comprises 13 residues. Germline V gene sequence: CDR1 SNHLY, CDR2 FYNNEI. Here the CDR3 DNA reads TGTGCCAGCAGTGAAATTGAGTATCAGCCCCAGCATTTT. It is translated as CASSEIEYQPQHF.

This clone turned up a few times. This chain connects TRBV9 to TRBJ2-1; D unclear. Germline V gene sequence: CDR1 SGDLS, CDR2 YYNGEE. The CDR3 spans 14 residues. The V end lost 1 base, the J end lost 5 bases, and 10 bases lay between the germline ends. CDR3 in amino acids: CASSVQVDNNEQFF. DNA for the CDR3: TGTGCCAGCAGCGTACAGGTGGATAACAATGAGCAGTTCTTC.

The chain has TRBV2 and TRBJ1-1; 8 nucleotides match TRBD1. The CDR3 is 17 amino acids. Trimming cost V 5 bases and J 4 bases; bases outside gene matches: 15. Germline V gene sequence: CDR1 SNHLY, CDR2 FYNNEI. The DNA of the CDR3 is TGTGCCAGCAGTCCCCCCCTATATAAGACAGGGGCCACTGAAGCTTTCTTT. The encoded protein is CASSPPLYKTGATEAFF. Variable domain in full (rest from reference TRBV2 and TRBJ1-1): EPEVTQTPSHQVTQMGQEVILRCVPISNHLYFYWYRQILGQKVEFLVSFYNNEISEKSEIFDDQFSVERPDGSNFTLKIRSTKLEDSAMYFCASSPPLYKTGATEAFFGQGTRLTVV.

This chain links TRBV27 with TRBJ1-5; possible D gene TRBD1, 6 bases. Germline V lookup: CDR1 MNHEY, CDR2 SMNVEV (reference sequence). V shed 6 bases and J shed 0 bases, with 12 bases lying between them. The CDR3 runs 15 residues. CDR3: CASRSGTNSNQPQHF. The CDR3 bases are TGTGCCAGCAGATCCGGGACAAATAGCAATCAGCCCCAGCATTTT.

The count of this clone is one. CDR3 loop: CASFPTGSLVYTF. In DNA, the CDR3 is TGTGCCAGCTTCCCGACAGGGTCTCTAGTCTACACCTTC. V usage is TRBV6-1 and J usage is TRBJ1-2; TRBD1 aligns across 7 bases. CDR3 size: 13 residues. V was pared by 8 bases and J by 10 bases, with 13 bases of the junction left unmatched. CDR1 is MNHNS, CDR2 SASEGT, per germline.

The chain links TRBV29-1 to TRBJ1-2; TRBD1 matches 9 bases. The CDR3 is made up of 14 amino acids. V gave up 7 bases and J gave up 2 bases; unmatched junction bases: 8. Per germline, CDR1 SQVTM and CDR2 ANQGSEA. The CDR3, as DNA: TGCAGCGACCTCAACAGGGGGCTCAACTATGGCTACACCTTC. Translated: CSDLNRGLNYGYTF.

The V gene is TRBV5-1, the J gene TRBJ2-1, with 13 bases aligning to TRBD2. This CDR3 comprises 14 residues. After removal of 4 bases from V and 8 bases from J, the junction contained 3 bases not matched to a gene. Looked up from germline, CDR1 is SGHRS and CDR2 is YFSETQ. CDR3 loop: CASSTSGRDDEQFF. CDR3 DNA sequence: TGCGCCAGCAGCACTAGCGGGAGGGATGATGAGCAGTTCTTC.

The V call is TRBV7-8, the J call TRBJ1-5; 11 bases fit TRBD1. V lost 5 bases, J lost 4 bases, and 4 bases stayed unmatched. The CDR3 is made up of 15 amino acids. The germline V gene encodes CDR1 SGHVS and CDR2 FQNEAQ. CDR3 amino acids: CASSPGTGGNQPQHF. The CDR3 nucleotides read TGTGCCAGCAGCCCCGGGACAGGGGGTAATCAGCCCCAGCATTTT.

The V gene is TRBV2, the J gene TRBJ1-1, with 9 bases aligning to TRBD1. Germline values: CDR1 SNHLY, CDR2 FYNNEI. Trimming took 6 bases from V and 2 from J; bases not matched to a gene: 4. This CDR3 contains 14 residues. The CDR3 here is CASRTTGGNTEAFF. Here the CDR3 DNA reads TGTGCCAGCAGGACGACAGGGGGTAACACTGAAGCTTTCTTT.

V is TRBV7-2 and J is TRBJ1-1; no clear D gene. Trimming pared 5 bases from V and 3 bases from J, leaving 4 bases between. Germline CDR1 and CDR2: SGHTA and FQGNSA. The CDR3 consists of 11 residues. Here the CDR3 DNA reads TGTGCCAGCAGCCTCTACACTGAAGCTTTCTTT. It translates to CASSLYTEAFF.